Ten or more counts support the clone carrying this TCR beta chain. Library preparation (for TCRbeta) was performed with unique molecular identifiers. One entry per CDR3 protein results from TCRdb running MiXCR on the PCR reads. The table shows more than 200,000 distinct CDR3 sequences, with about 15% occurring only once. The sample comes from a study of T-cell reconstitution after alpha-beta-depleted transplantation in children. The CDR3 covers 12 residues. Germline CDR1 reads SGHVS; CDR2 reads FQNEAQ. V lost 5 bases and J 10 bases, leaving 11 bases between the germline ends. The V gene is TRBV7-8, the J gene TRBJ1-4; D gene uncertain. This clonotype originated in a male patient aged 2-10 years who had a stem cell transplant for acute lymphoblastic leukemia, so the T cells may come from the graft donor. The sequences come from PBMCs, mostly from graft donor cells, collected 360 days after TCRalphabeta/CD19-depleted stem cell transplant. The CDR3 DNA is TGTGCCAGCAGCCTTGAGTCCGGAAAACTGTTTTTT. This gives the protein CASSLESGKLFF.